One and the same sample provided the 8 T cell receptor beta chains below, sequenced in a study of cytomegalovirus exposure and HLA in healthy donors. Only in-frame clones appear in the TCRdb table, and some are missing; sequencing was by immunoSEQ multiplex PCR. The top ten hold 2.9% of the sample, which has approximately 200,000 clones, 85% to 90% seen once. The sample was PBMCs. The receptors shown here come from a young woman in good health and CMV-seronegative.

The chain carries TRBV30 and TRBJ2-5, with 7 bases fitting TRBD2. The CDR3 is 13 amino acids. With 2 bases clipped from V and 7 bases from J, the junction kept 7 bases outside the gene matches. Germline V gene sequence: CDR1 GTSNPN, CDR2 SVGIG (reference sequence). The CDR3 protein is CAWSPTGGATQYF. The DNA of the CDR3 is TGTGCCTGGAGTCCGACGGGGGGTGCGACCCAGTACTTC.

This clone showed up just once. The chain joins TRBV9 to TRBJ2-3; 10 nucleotides agree with TRBD1. There are 16 residues in the CDR3. CDR1 and CDR2 (germline): SGDLS, YYNGEE. Trimming cost V 3 bases and J 4 bases; bases outside gene matches: 8. The CDR3 DNA reads as TGTGCCAGCAGCGCATCCGGGACAGGGGCTTCAGATACGCAGTATTTT. This codes for CASSASGTGASDTQYF.

This sequence joins TRBV28 and TRBJ1-2, with D tentatively TRBD1 (5 bases). The CDR3 runs to 15 residues. V was shortened by 6 bases and J by 4 bases, with 18 bases between the two germline ends. Per germline, CDR1 MDHEN and CDR2 SYDVKM. The CDR3 coding sequence is TGTGCCAGCAGCCCGAAGGGGAGGGAGGGCTATGGCTACACCTTC. This translates into CASSPKGREGYGYTF.

This clone has just one count. This chain links TRBV5-1 with TRBJ2-1; 11 nucleotides line up with TRBD2. The V gene end was trimmed by 3 bases and the J gene end by 10 bases; junction bases not matched to a gene: 15. Germline-derived CDR1 and CDR2 are SGHRS and YFSETQ. This CDR3 is built from 17 residues. The CDR3 nucleotides are TGCGCCAGCAGCTCCACTACCGGGACTAGCGGCCAATGGGAGCAGTTCTTC. Amino acid sequence: CASSSTTGTSGQWEQFF.

This sequence joins TRBV7-8 and TRBJ1-1, with unresolved D. V gave up 5 bases and J gave up 3 bases, with 13 bases separating them. Per the germline V gene, CDR1 is SGHVS and CDR2 is FQNEAQ. The CDR3 length is 14 residues. The CDR3 region is CASSPSSGDTEAFF. For the CDR3, the DNA is TGTGCCAGCAGCCCGAGTTCCGGGGACACTGAAGCTTTCTTT.

The chain links TRBV5-1 to TRBJ2-1; 8 bases align to TRBD2. The ends lost 4 bases at V and 0 bases at J; junction bases unmatched: 3. Germline V gene sequence: CDR1 SGHRS, CDR2 YFSETQ. The CDR3 is 15 amino acids. Here the CDR3 reads CASSPGTSSYNEQFF. As DNA, the CDR3 is TGCGCCAGCAGCCCAGGGACTAGCTCCTACAATGAGCAGTTCTTC.

The V gene is TRBV7-8, the J gene TRBJ2-3; 7 bases fit TRBD2. The V and J ends lost 4 bases and 0 bases, in that order; junction bases with no gene match: 7. The V gene's germline CDR1 is SGHVS and CDR2 FQNEAQ. This CDR3 is 16 amino acids long. Here the CDR3 reads CASSSPSGASTDTQYF. CDR3 coding DNA: TGTGCCAGCAGCTCCCCTAGCGGTGCTAGCACAGATACGCAGTATTTT.

This clone was counted only a few times. The rearrangement joins TRBV4-1 to TRBJ2-7; D is ambiguous. The CDR3 spans 13 residues. Germline CDR1 is MGHRA and CDR2 is YSYEKL. V was trimmed by 4 bases and J by 9 bases, leaving 16 bases between them. The chain's CDR3 is CASSLIDPPVQYF. The DNA for the CDR3 is TGCGCCAGCAGCCTAATCGATCCCCCGGTGCAGTACTTC.